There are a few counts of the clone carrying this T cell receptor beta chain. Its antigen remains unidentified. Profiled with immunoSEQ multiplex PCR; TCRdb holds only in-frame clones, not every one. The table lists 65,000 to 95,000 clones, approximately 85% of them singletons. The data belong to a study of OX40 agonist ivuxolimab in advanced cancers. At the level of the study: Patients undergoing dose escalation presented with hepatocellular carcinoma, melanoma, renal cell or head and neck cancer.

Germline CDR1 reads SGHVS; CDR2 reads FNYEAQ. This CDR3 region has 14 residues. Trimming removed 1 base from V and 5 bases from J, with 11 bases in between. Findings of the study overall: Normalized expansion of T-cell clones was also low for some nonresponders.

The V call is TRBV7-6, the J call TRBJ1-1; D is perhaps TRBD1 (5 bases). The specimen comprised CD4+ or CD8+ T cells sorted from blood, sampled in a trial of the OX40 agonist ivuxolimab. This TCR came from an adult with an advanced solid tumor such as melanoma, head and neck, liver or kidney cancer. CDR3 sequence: CASSLGSGTTEAFF. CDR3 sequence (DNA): TGTGCCAGCAGCTTAGGTTCAGGGACTACTGAAGCTTTCTTT.